The 25 T cell receptor beta chains in this list originate from one sample, sequenced in a study of T cell repertoires in cytomegalovirus infection. TCRdb recomputed calls from the reads with MiXCR, one row per CDR3 protein. The sample holds over 300,000 distinct CDR3 sequences, 15% to 20% seen once. The sequencing input was PBMCs. These TCRs come from a human donor in good health (CMV status not recorded). Some clones in this sample may be carry-over from other donors' samples.

This clonotype was counted ten times or more. The rearrangement uses TRBV7-2 and TRBJ2-2, with TRBD2 as a possible D gene (6 bases). The CDR3 is 14 residues long. The V end lost 2 bases, the J end lost 7 bases, and 11 bases lay between the germline ends. Germline assignment: CDR1 SGHTA and CDR2 FQGNSA. CDR3 residues: CASSLSEGVGELFF. CDR3 in DNA: TGTGCCAGCAGCTTATCGGAGGGAGTCGGGGAGCTGTTTTTT.

There are a few counts of this clonotype. V is TRBV7-9 and J is TRBJ1-2, with D perhaps TRBD1 (5 bases). This CDR3 has 15 residues. V shed 5 bases and J shed 2 bases, with 15 bases lying between them. CDR1 and CDR2 from the germline V gene are SEHNR and FQNEAQ (reference sequence). CDR3 coding DNA: TGTGCCAGCAGCCTTGACAGCTATCACAACTATGGCTACACCTTC. Translating it yields CASSLDSYHNYGYTF.

The rearrangement links TRBV28 to TRBJ1-2, with D perhaps matching TRBD1 (5 bases). V shed 1 base and J shed 3 bases, with 15 bases lying between them. This CDR3 has 16 amino acids. CDR1 and CDR2 from the germline V gene are MDHEN and SYDVKM. CDR3 residues: CASSLLTAGYHYGYTF. The CDR3 DNA follows: TGTGCCAGCAGTTTATTGACAGCGGGCTACCACTATGGCTACACCTTC.

In its sample, this clonotype was seen many times. The V gene is TRBV28, the J gene TRBJ2-3, with D possibly being TRBD2 (6 bases). Between the trimmed V and J ends, which lost 0 bases and 0 bases, there was a span of 16 bases. Germline values: CDR1 MDHEN, CDR2 SYDVKM. The CDR3 totals 18 residues. The CDR3 reads CASSLWGRRGNSTDTQYF. DNA of the CDR3: TGTGCCAGCAGTTTATGGGGGCGGCGGGGTAACAGCACAGATACGCAGTATTTT.

This clonotype came up a few times. V gene TRBV2 combines with J gene TRBJ1-5; D gene uncertain. Trimming shortened V by 2 bases and J by 0 bases, and 14 bases separated the two germline ends. Germline V gene sequence: CDR1 SNHLY, CDR2 FYNNEI. This CDR3 contains 17 residues. CDR3 residues: CASSEPTFGISNQPQHF. DNA for the CDR3: TGTGCCAGCAGTGAACCAACCTTCGGGATTAGCAATCAGCCCCAGCATTTT.

This clonotype was seen many times. The rearrangement joins TRBV7-2 to TRBJ1-2, with D possibly being TRBD1 (5 bases). The CDR3 consists of 15 residues. The germline gives CDR1 SGHTA, CDR2 FQGNSA. Trimming shortened V by 3 bases and J by 3 bases, and 14 bases separated the two germline ends. In DNA form, the CDR3 reads TGTGCCAGCAGCTTGCAGGGATCTTTCGACTATGGCTACACCTTC. Translating gives CASSLQGSFDYGYTF.

This clonotype occurred many times. V usage is TRBV7-2 and J usage is TRBJ2-5, with D possibly TRBD1 on 5 matching bases. The CDR3 runs 14 residues. V shed 0 bases and J shed 5 bases, with 10 bases lying between them. CDR1 SGHTA and CDR2 FQGNSA come from the germline V gene. The chain's CDR3 is CASSLAGAGETQYF. The CDR3 DNA is TGTGCCAGCAGCTTAGCAGGGGCCGGGGAGACCCAGTACTTC.

This chain joins TRBV7-8 and TRBJ1-6, with unresolved D. The CDR3 is 18 amino acids. Germline lookup yields CDR1 SGHVS and CDR2 FQNEAQ. The V gene lost 5 bases and the J gene lost 0 bases, with 17 bases spanning the gap. CDR3: CASSPKMGLSSYNSPLHF. DNA for the CDR3: TGTGCCAGCAGCCCCAAGATGGGCTTGAGCTCCTATAATTCACCCCTCCACTTT.

This clonotype was seen only a few times. The chain combines TRBV28 with TRBJ1-2, with D tentatively TRBD1 (6 bases). V lost 6 bases and J lost 3, with 11 bases in between. The CDR3 totals 13 residues. Germline V CDR1 and CDR2: MDHEN, SYDVKM. The CDR3 coding sequence is TGTGCCAGCAGGGTCGGACAGCACTATGGCTACACCTTC. As protein: CASRVGQHYGYTF.

This clonotype was seen only a few times. This chain connects TRBV28 to TRBJ2-7, with TRBD1 identical over 7 bases. Germline values: CDR1 MDHEN, CDR2 SYDVKM. Unmatched junction bases numbered 16, after V lost 7 bases and J lost 7 bases. There are 15 residues in the CDR3. In DNA, the CDR3 is TGTGCCAGCATGACAGGGTCCCTCGGTGTGAGGGAGCAGTACTTC. Amino acids: CASMTGSLGVREQYF.

The chain links TRBV28 to TRBJ2-7; 8 bases line up with TRBD1. CDR3 length: 13 residues. J was trimmed by 2 bases and V by 10 bases; bases with no gene match: 7. CDR1 is MDHEN and CDR2 is SYDVKM in the germline V gene. The CDR3 loop reads CATGTGSTYEQYF. The CDR3 nucleotides read TGTGCCACCGGGACAGGATCGACCTACGAGCAGTACTTC.

This clonotype was seen ten or more times. The rearrangement links TRBV6-1 to TRBJ2-1, with D perhaps matching TRBD1 (6 bases). This CDR3 region has 13 residues. Trimming pared 6 bases from V and 6 bases from J, leaving 12 bases between. CDR1 is MNHNS, CDR2 SASEGT, per germline. This CDR3 is CASRTQGRNEQFF. CDR3 nucleotide sequence: TGTGCCAGCAGAACACAGGGACGCAATGAGCAGTTCTTC.

The chain employs TRBV6-5 and TRBJ1-5, with a weak D call TRBD1 (5 bases). The CDR3 loop spans 17 amino acids. CDR1 MNHEY and CDR2 SVGAGI come from the germline V gene. The germline V and J ends were trimmed by 4 bases and 0 bases, with 16 bases remaining between them. The CDR3 reads CASSSAGEGNSNQPQHF. CDR3 DNA: TGTGCCAGCAGTTCTGCTGGAGAGGGGAATAGCAATCAGCCCCAGCATTTT.

This clonotype has a handful of counts. J is TRBJ2-5 and V is TRBV29-1, with D possibly matching TRBD2 (6 bases). The CDR3 spans 11 residues. The V and J ends lost 7 bases and 4 bases respectively, with 10 bases between them. From germline, CDR1 is SQVTM and CDR2 ANQGSEA. DNA for the CDR3: TGCAGCGCGGGGGAAGGAGAGACCCAGTACTTC. Its translation is CSAGEGETQYF.

A few counts support this clonotype. This chain links TRBV12-3 or TRBV12-4 with TRBJ2-3; D call uncertain. V lost 5 bases and J lost 6, with 9 bases in between. The CDR3 consists of 12 residues. The CDR3 sequence is CASSATGDTQYF. The CDR3 DNA follows: TGTGCCAGCAGTGCTACTGGGGATACGCAGTATTTT.

This clonotype was found many times. V gene TRBV11-2 combines with J gene TRBJ2-3; D possibly corresponds to TRBD2 (6 bases). V lost 0 bases, J lost 2 bases, and 12 bases lay in between. From germline, CDR1 is SGHAT and CDR2 FQNNGV. CDR3 length: 16 residues. The CDR3 spells CASSLDPGVYTDTQYF. CDR3 coding DNA: TGTGCCAGCAGCTTAGACCCGGGGGTTTACACAGATACGCAGTATTTT.

The chain recombines TRBV6-5 with TRBJ1-4; no clear D gene. Germline V lookup: CDR1 MNHEY, CDR2 SVGAGI. The V end was cut by 0 bases, the J end by 10 bases, with 15 bases between. This CDR3 is 15 amino acids long. The chain's CDR3 is CASSYSGPAMGKLFF. CDR3 sequence (DNA): TGTGCCAGCAGTTACTCGGGCCCCGCGATGGGAAAACTGTTTTTT.

The chain has TRBV20-1 and TRBJ1-1; D gene unclear. V was cut by 2 bases and J by 1 base, with 14 bases left in between. The length of the CDR3 is 15 residues. In germline, CDR1 is DFQATT, CDR2 SNEGSKA (reference sequence). The CDR3 reads CSARSRSQSNTEAFF. The CDR3 DNA reads TGCAGTGCTAGAAGTAGGTCACAGTCGAACACTGAAGCTTTCTTT.

The chain combines TRBV14 with TRBJ2-6; 7 bases are shared with TRBD1. The CDR3 consists of 19 residues. Germline assignment: CDR1 SGHDN and CDR2 FVKESK. V gave up 4 bases and J gave up 0 bases; unmatched junction bases: 12. The CDR3 DNA is TGTGCCAGCAGCCGAAGAACGGGACAGAGTTACTCTGGGGCCAACGTCCTGACTTTC. Its protein product is CASSRRTGQSYSGANVLTF.

This clonotype was seen repeatedly, ten times or more. V usage is TRBV7-6 and J usage is TRBJ2-5, with 7 bases lining up with TRBD1. This CDR3 contains 12 residues. V shed 4 bases and J 13 bases; nucleotides not matched to a gene: 9. The V gene's germline CDR1 is SGHVS and CDR2 FNYEAQ. The CDR3 region is CASSSDRAARYF. The CDR3, as DNA: TGTGCCAGCAGCTCAGACAGGGCCGCGCGGTACTTC.

At least ten counts were recorded for this clonotype. The rearrangement uses TRBV12-3 or TRBV12-4 and TRBJ1-5, with a tentative D call TRBD1 (5 bases). The V gene lost 6 bases and the J gene lost 3 bases, with 12 bases spanning the gap. This CDR3 region has 14 residues. CDR3 in DNA: TGTGCCAGCAGCCCCGACAGCAACAATCAGCCCCAGCATTTT. Translation: CASSPDSNNQPQHF.

This clonotype was recorded a few times. V and J are TRBV15 and TRBJ2-2; no firm D call. V lost 0 bases and J lost 0, with 11 bases in between. This CDR3 has 17 residues. Germline V gene data show CDR1 as LNHNV and CDR2 as YYDKDF (reference sequence). DNA of the CDR3: TGTGCCACCAGCAGAGATCGGACCGGCCCGAACACCGGGGAGCTGTTTTTT. Its translation: CATSRDRTGPNTGELFF.

J is TRBJ1-5 and V is TRBV28; 8 positions agree with TRBD1. In germline, CDR1 is MDHEN, CDR2 SYDVKM. J was trimmed by 0 bases and V by 3 bases; bases with no gene match: 16. The CDR3 sequence is 20 residues long. CDR3: CASSFRPGQGGQYSNQPQHF. The CDR3 nucleotides are TGTGCCAGCAGTTTTCGTCCCGGACAGGGTGGACAATATAGCAATCAGCCCCAGCATTTT.

The table lists this clonotype with many counts. CDR3 protein: CASNKGGTEAFF. The CDR3 bases are TGTGCCAGCAACAAGGGTGGGACTGAAGCTTTCTTT. The rearrangement uses TRBV2 and TRBJ1-1; D ambiguous. The CDR3 has 12 residues. Trimming removed 7 bases at V and 5 bases at J, with 11 bases between. Per germline, CDR1 SNHLY and CDR2 FYNNEI.

This clonotype was found a few times. The rearrangement links TRBV27 to TRBJ2-1, with 10 bases matching TRBD2. CDR3 size: 15 residues. V lost 0 bases to trimming and J lost 8 bases; unmatched junction nucleotides: 4. Germline assignment: CDR1 MNHEY and CDR2 SMNVEV (reference sequence). CDR3 residues: CASSLSSGGGYEQFF. CDR3 DNA sequence: TGTGCCAGCAGTTTATCCAGCGGGGGGGGGTATGAGCAGTTCTTC.